This T cell receptor beta chain stems from a study of cytomegalovirus exposure and HLA in healthy donors. Details on this clone: Its cognate antigen is unknown.

Overall study findings and caveats: Presence/absence analyses supposed approximately even sequencing depth among donors.

Vbeta (60) and Jbeta (13) primers were used in the PCR. The table came from immunoSEQ multiplex PCR; TCRdb's copy has only in-frame clones and leaves some out. The sample has roughly 190,000 clones, and its top ten clones hold around 0.79%. Per germline, CDR1 SGHNT and CDR2 YYREEE (reference sequence). Trimming took 0 bases from V and 2 from J; bases not matched to a gene: 6. CDR3 size: 16 residues. The sequence came from a woman between 18 and 29 years old in good health and CMV-seropositive. The chain couples TRBV5-4 to TRBJ2-5; 8 bases are a match to TRBD1. Material for sequencing was PBMCs. CDR3 sequence reads: CASSLAQTGEQETQYF. As DNA, the CDR3 is TGTGCCAGCAGCTTGGCCCAGACAGGGGAACAAGAGACCCAGTACTTC. Complete variable domain (other parts from reference TRBV5-4 and TRBJ2-5): ETGVTQSPTHLIKTRGQQVTLRCSSQSGHNTVSWYQQALGQGPQFIFQYYREEENGRGNFPPRFSGLQFPNYSSELNVNALELDDSALYLCASSLAQTGEQETQYFGPGTRLLVL.